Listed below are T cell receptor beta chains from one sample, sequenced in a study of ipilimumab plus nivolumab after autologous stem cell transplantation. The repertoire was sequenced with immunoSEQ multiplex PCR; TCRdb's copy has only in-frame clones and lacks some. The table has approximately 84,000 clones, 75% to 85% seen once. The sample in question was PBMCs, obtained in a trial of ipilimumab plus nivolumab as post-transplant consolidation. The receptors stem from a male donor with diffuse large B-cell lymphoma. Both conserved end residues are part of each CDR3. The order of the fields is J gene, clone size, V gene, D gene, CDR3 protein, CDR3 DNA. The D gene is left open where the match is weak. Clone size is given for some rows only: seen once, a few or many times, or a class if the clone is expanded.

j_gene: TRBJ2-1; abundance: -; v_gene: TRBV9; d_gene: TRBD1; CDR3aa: CASSINRGPLTEQFF; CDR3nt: TGTGCCAGCAGCATAAACAGGGGCCCCCTAACAGAGCAGTTCTTC
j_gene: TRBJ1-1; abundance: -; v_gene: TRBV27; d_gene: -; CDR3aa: CASSLKGRAEAFF; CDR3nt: TGTGCCAGCAGTTTAAAGGGTAGGGCTGAAGCTTTCTTT
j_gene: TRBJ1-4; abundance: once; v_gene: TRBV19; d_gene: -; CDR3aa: CASSFGGEDEKLFF; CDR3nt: TGTGCCAGTAGCTTTGGGGGGGAGGATGAAAAACTGTTTTTT
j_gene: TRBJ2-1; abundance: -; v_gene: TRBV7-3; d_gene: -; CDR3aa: CASSQGGINEQFF; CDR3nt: TGTGCCAGCAGCCAAGGGGGGATAAATGAGCAGTTCTTC
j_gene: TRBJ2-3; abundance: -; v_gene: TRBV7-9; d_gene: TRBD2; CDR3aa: CASSPGTSGGTDTQYF; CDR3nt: TGTGCCAGCAGCCCCGGGACTAGCGGGGGGACAGATACGCAGTATTTT
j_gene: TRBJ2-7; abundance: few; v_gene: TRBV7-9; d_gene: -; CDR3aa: CASSLSAPTLLGQYF; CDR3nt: TGTGCCAGCAGCTTGTCGGCCCCTACACTGCTAGGGCAGTACTTC
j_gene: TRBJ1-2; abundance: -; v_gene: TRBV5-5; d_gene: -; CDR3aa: CASSLEEGRYGYTF; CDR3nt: TGTGCCAGCAGCTTGGAAGAGGGAAGGTATGGCTACACCTTC
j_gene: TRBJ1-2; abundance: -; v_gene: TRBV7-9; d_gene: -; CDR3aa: CASSLEAEGYTF; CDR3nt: TGTGCCAGCAGCTTAGAGGCTGAGGGCTACACCTTC
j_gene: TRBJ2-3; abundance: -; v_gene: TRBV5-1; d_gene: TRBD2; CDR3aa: CASSTLAGGTDTQYF; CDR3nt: TGCGCCAGCAGCACACTAGCGGGGGGCACAGATACGCAGTATTTT
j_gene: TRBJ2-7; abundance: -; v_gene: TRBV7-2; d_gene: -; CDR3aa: CASSLKVGYEQYF; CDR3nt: TGTGCCAGCAGCTTAAAAGTCGGTTACGAGCAGTACTTC
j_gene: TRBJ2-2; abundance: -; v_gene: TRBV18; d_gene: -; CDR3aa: CASSPPSGRNTGELFF; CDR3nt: TGTGCCAGCTCACCACCATCGGGGCGCAACACCGGGGAGCTGTTTTTT
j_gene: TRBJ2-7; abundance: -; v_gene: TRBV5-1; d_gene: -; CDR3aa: CASGRTSSLSEQYF; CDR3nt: TGCGCCAGCGGAAGGACTTCTTCCCTTAGCGAGCAGTACTTC
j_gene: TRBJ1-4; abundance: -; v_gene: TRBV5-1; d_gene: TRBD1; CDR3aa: CASSPGQGAVEKLFF; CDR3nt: TGCGCCAGCAGCCCGGGACAGGGGGCGGTCGAAAAACTGTTTTTT
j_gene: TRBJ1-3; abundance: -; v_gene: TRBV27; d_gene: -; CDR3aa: CASSRRDSGNTIYF; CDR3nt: TGTGCCAGCAGCAGACGGGACTCTGGAAACACCATATATTTT
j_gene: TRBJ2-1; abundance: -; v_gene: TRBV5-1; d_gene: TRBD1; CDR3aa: CASSLFSGQSYNEQFF; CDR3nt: TGCGCCAGCAGCTTATTCTCGGGACAGTCCTACAATGAGCAGTTCTTC
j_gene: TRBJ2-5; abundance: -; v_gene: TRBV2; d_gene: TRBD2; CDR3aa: CASSERGTSGGRETQYF; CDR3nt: TGTGCCAGCAGTGAACGCGGGACTAGCGGGGGTCGAGAGACCCAGTACTTC
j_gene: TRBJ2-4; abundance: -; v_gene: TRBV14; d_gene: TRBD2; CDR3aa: CASSRLAGDNIQYF; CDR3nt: TGTGCCAGCAGCCGACTAGCGGGGGACAACATTCAGTACTTC
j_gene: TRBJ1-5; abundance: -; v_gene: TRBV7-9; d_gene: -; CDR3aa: CASSLVTRGSNQPQHF; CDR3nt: TGTGCCAGCAGCTTAGTAACCAGGGGAAGCAATCAGCCCCAGCATTTT
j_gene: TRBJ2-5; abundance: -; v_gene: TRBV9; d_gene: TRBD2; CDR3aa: CASSVGTTDKTQYF; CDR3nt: TGTGCCAGCAGCGTCGGGACTACCGATAAGACCCAGTACTTC
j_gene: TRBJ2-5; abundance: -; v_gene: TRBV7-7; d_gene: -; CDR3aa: CASSFAIGGTQETQYF; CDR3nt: TGTGCCAGCAGCTTCGCTATTGGGGGGACCCAAGAGACCCAGTACTTC
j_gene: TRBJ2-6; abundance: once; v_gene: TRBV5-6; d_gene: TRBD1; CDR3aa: CASSLRDRRANVLTF; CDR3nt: TGTGCCAGCAGCTTACGGGACAGAAGGGCCAACGTCCTGACTTTC
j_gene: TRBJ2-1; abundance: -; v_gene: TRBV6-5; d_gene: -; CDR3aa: CASSNTDNNEQFF; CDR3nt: TGTGCCAGCAGTAATACAGATAACAATGAGCAGTTCTTC